The clone carrying this T cell receptor beta chain has a single count. The data were obtained in a study of blood T cell repertoires in COVID-19. Germline CDR1 MNHEY, CDR2 SVGAGI. V trimming: 8 bases; J trimming: 4 bases; junction bases outside the gene matches: 9. This CDR3 has 15 residues. Original analysis: Counts of nucleated cells, estimated from reference gene primer amplification, were obtained. Produced via immunoSEQ multiplex PCR; TCRdb's table is partial and in-frame only. V and J calls and clone size follow that table, whereas D and trimming were derived from the DNA. The repertoire has about 120,000 clones, 85% to 90% of them found once; the top ten carry around 0.81%.

The source is a woman aged 45 to 65 with active or convalescent COVID-19. The chain carries TRBV6-5 and TRBJ2-1; 9 bases are shared with TRBD2. Sequences were obtained from peripheral blood. CDR3 sequence reads: CASLRSGSPYNEQFF. The CDR3 coding sequence is TGTGCCAGCCTTCGTAGCGGGAGTCCGTACAATGAGCAGTTCTTC.